This entry describes one T cell receptor (beta chain). Its antigen is undetermined. These data come from a study of T cell repertoires in cytomegalovirus infection. MiXCR was run by TCRdb on the reads, yielding one entry per CDR3 protein. This table holds 650,000 to 900,000 distinct CDR3 sequences, about 30% found once. The sequence was obtained from a human donor in good health (CMV status not recorded). Some clones in this sample may be carry-over from other donors' samples. The sequenced sample was cultured CD8+ T cells from PBMCs, obtained from culture after CMV antigen stimulation.

The CDR3 here is CASSEAGIYEQYV. The CDR3 DNA follows: TGTGCCAGCAGTGAAGCAGGGATCTACGAGCAGTACGTC. V is TRBV6-1 and J is TRBJ2-7; no reliable D call. The CDR3 contains 13 residues. Germline V gene data show CDR1 as MNHNS and CDR2 as SASEGT. V was clipped by 0 bases and J by 3 bases, with 6 bases between them.